The 15 T cell receptor beta chains in this list originate from one sample, sequenced in a study of T cell responses to AZD1222 COVID-19 vaccine (TCRdb year 2021). The time point label corresponds to: baseline before first vaccination. Libraries were prepared through the immunoSEQ multiplex PCR assay. TCRdb's version of the immuneACCESS table is confined to in-frame rearrangements and falls short of the full clone set. An unresolved V gene accounts for under half of the shortfall where checked; the remainder is of unknown origin. This sample gives approximately 160,000 clones in total; around 92% of them show up just once. The top ten hold 0.7% to 0.9% of the sample. The sample consisted of peripheral blood, taken on day 0 of AZD1222 vaccination. The origin of the receptors is an adult in good health.

The chain links TRBV5-1 to TRBJ2-5, with 9 bases that match TRBD2. This CDR3 has 16 residues. Germline V gene data show CDR1 as SGHRS and CDR2 as YFSETQ. V lost 0 bases to trimming and J lost 4 bases; unmatched junction nucleotides: 7. The CDR3 nucleotides are TGCGCCAGCAGCTTGGGTAGCGGGGGCCTTTTAGAGACCCAGTACTTC. This codes for CASSLGSGGLLETQYF. Filled out from reference TRBV5-1 and TRBJ2-5, the complete variable domain reads KAGVTQTPRYLIKTRGQQVTLSCSPISGHRSVSWYQQTPGQGLQFLFEYFSETQRNKGNFPGRFSGRQFSNSRSEMNVSTLELGDSALYLCASSLGSGGLLETQYFGPGTRLLVL.

The chain is built from TRBV19 and TRBJ1-1; D remains unclear. CDR1 is LNHDA, CDR2 SQIVND, per germline (reference sequence). The CDR3 runs 14 residues. Trimming stripped 6 bases from V and 3 bases from J, with 14 bases between. Written as DNA, the CDR3 is TGTGCCAGTAGGGCTTTCGAGGGAGACACTGAAGCTTTCTTT. Translating it yields CASRAFEGDTEAFF. Drawing the rest from reference TRBV19 and TRBJ1-1, the complete variable domain is DGGITQSPKYLFRKEGQNVTLSCEQNLNHDAMYWYRQDPGQGLRLIYYSQIVNDFQKGDIAEGYSVSREKKESFPLTVTSAQKNPTAFYLCASRAFEGDTEAFFGQGTRLTVV.

The chain carries TRBV3-1 (or the pseudogene TRBV3-2) and TRBJ1-1; D is possibly TRBD1 (5 bases). This CDR3 has 14 residues. Trimming left V 2 bases short and J 0 bases short, with 7 bases between. Germline CDR1 LGHDT, CDR2 YNNKEL (reference sequence). CDR3 region: CASSQQQVNTEAFF. For the CDR3, the DNA is TGTGCCAGCAGCCAACAACAGGTGAACACTGAAGCTTTCTTT.

This rearrangement joins TRBV12-3 or TRBV12-4 to TRBJ1-2, with no clear D. V lost 6 bases, J lost 2 bases, and 10 bases lay in between. This CDR3 spans 13 amino acids. CDR3 amino acids: CASSLGRNYGYTF. The CDR3 DNA follows: TGTGCCAGCAGCCTCGGTCGGAACTATGGCTACACCTTC.

The chain uses TRBV5-6 and TRBJ1-6; D uncertain. Germline V gene data show CDR1 as SGHDT and CDR2 as YYEEEE. The CDR3 has 12 amino acids. Between the trimmed V and J ends, which lost 4 bases and 5 bases, there was a span of 4 bases. In DNA, the CDR3 is TGTGCCAGCAGCCTGGATAATTCACCCCTCCACTTT. Amino acids: CASSLDNSPLHF.

The J gene is TRBJ2-1, the V gene TRBV27; weak D call: TRBD2 (7 bases). This CDR3 has 14 amino acids. The V gene's germline CDR1 is MNHEY and CDR2 SMNVEV (reference sequence). The V and J ends lost 1 base and 10 bases respectively, with 14 bases between them. The CDR3 spells CASSLWSSGQEQFF. The CDR3 DNA follows: TGTGCCAGCAGTTTATGGTCTAGCGGACAGGAGCAGTTCTTC.

The J gene is TRBJ2-5, the V gene TRBV29-1, with 8 bases aligning to TRBD1. With V trimmed by 7 bases and J by 6 bases, 10 bases remained unmatched. Germline V gene lookup returns CDR1 SQVTM and CDR2 ANQGSEA. CDR3 length equals 13 residues. CDR3 in DNA: TGCAGCGGCCGATGGACAGGGACACAGACCCAGTACTTC. This encodes CSGRWTGTQTQYF.

Only one count was recorded for this clone. The CDR3 DNA follows: TGTGCCAGCAGCCCTACAGTCAACAGGCTCAACACAGATACGCAGTATTTT. This translates into CASSPTVNRLNTDTQYF. The chain carries TRBV9 and TRBJ2-3; TRBD1 might be the D (5 bases). CDR1 and CDR2 from the germline V gene are SGDLS and YYNGEE. Trimming removed 4 bases at V and 2 bases at J, with 20 bases between. There are 17 residues in the CDR3.

This rearrangement joins TRBV7-9 to TRBJ1-2; D is perhaps TRBD1 (5 bases). CDR1 and CDR2 (germline): SEHNR, FQNEAQ (reference sequence). The CDR3 contains 16 residues. Trimming took 4 bases from V and 2 from J, leaving 17 bases between them. As DNA, the CDR3 is TGTGCCAGCAGCTCACCCTTCGAAGACAGCAACTATGGCTACACCTTC. Its protein is CASSSPFEDSNYGYTF.

This chain connects TRBV7-3 to TRBJ2-1, with TRBD2 as a possible D gene (6 bases). Trimming left V 5 bases short and J 7 bases short, with 18 bases between. CDR1 is SGHTA, CDR2 FQGTGA, per germline. The CDR3 runs 15 residues. CDR3 amino acids: CASSPRDSIYNEQFF. The CDR3 coding sequence is TGTGCCAGCAGCCCCCGGGACTCCATATATAATGAGCAGTTCTTC.

The chain employs TRBV6-2 or TRBV6-3 and TRBJ2-5, with a weak D call TRBD2 (5 bases). V was trimmed by 0 bases and J by 6 bases, leaving 8 bases between them. Germline values: CDR1 MNHEY, CDR2 SVGEGT. The CDR3 is 13 residues long. CDR3 coding DNA: TGTGCCAGCAGTTACTCGAGGGTAAAGACCCAGTACTTC. Translation gives CASSYSRVKTQYF.

This chain joins TRBV30 and TRBJ1-5, with no clear D. The germline CDR1 and CDR2 sequences are GTSNPN and SVGIG (reference sequence). The CDR3 totals 11 residues. V was trimmed by 0 bases and J by 7 bases, leaving 4 bases between them. The CDR3 is CAWSVGQPQHF. In DNA, the CDR3 is TGTGCCTGGAGTGTAGGACAGCCCCAGCATTTT.

V and J are TRBV4-1 and TRBJ1-1; TRBD1 agrees at 12 bases. The germline V gene encodes CDR1 MGHRA and CDR2 YSYEKL. This CDR3 has 16 amino acids. J gave up 1 base and V 3 bases, and 3 bases lay outside the gene matches. CDR3 DNA sequence: TGCGCCAGCAGCCAGGGGACAGGGGGCACGAACACTGAAGCTTTCTTT. It yields the protein CASSQGTGGTNTEAFF.

This chain links TRBV11-2 with TRBJ1-1; D is unresolved. This CDR3 has 12 amino acids. Germline V gives CDR1 SGHAT, CDR2 FQNNGV. V lost 1 base and J 7 bases, leaving 7 bases between the germline ends. The CDR3 nucleotides are TGTGCCAGCAGCTTAGTGGGGAATGAAGCTTTCTTT. This translates into CASSLVGNEAFF. Full variable domain (remainder filled in from reference TRBV11-2 and TRBJ1-1): EAGVAQSPRYKIIEKRQSVAFWCNPISGHATLYWYQQILGQGPKLLIQFQNNGVVDDSQLPKDRFSAERLKGVDSTLKIQPAKLEDSAVYLCASSLVGNEAFFGQGTRLTVV.

The rearrangement links TRBV14 to TRBJ1-2; TRBD1 matches 11 bases. Germline V lookup: CDR1 SGHDN, CDR2 FVKESK. Trimming cost V 1 base and J 7 bases; bases outside gene matches: 11. The CDR3 spans 17 residues. The CDR3 is CASSQGTFRTGGFGYTF. Here the CDR3 DNA reads TGTGCCAGCAGCCAAGGTACCTTCCGGACAGGGGGCTTTGGCTACACCTTC.